This T cell receptor (beta chain) derives from a study of identical twins. Trimming removed 1 base from V and 4 bases from J; junction bases left unmatched: 6. Germline V gene data show CDR1 as KGHSH and CDR2 as LQKENI. The CDR3 covers 16 residues. Overall study findings and caveats: Beta out-of-frame sequences displayed a weaker excess of sharing between twins. Within cord blood, abundant beta clonotypes carried fewer insertions, but memory repertoires showed no such trend.

Template switching introduced a universal primer site, and the cDNA bore unique molecular identifiers. TCRdb passed the 5' RACE reads through MiXCR, listing each CDR3 protein once. The data contain 1.5 million to 2 million distinct CDR3 sequences, under 35% of them seen just once; the ten biggest clones take up approximately 0.29%. To note about this clonotype: Its antigen is unknown.

Everyone who gave samples was a healthy Caucasian. The V call is TRBV18, the J call TRBJ2-3; 9 nucleotides agree with TRBD2. The sequence derives from a newborn girl in good health. The sequencing input was cord blood. CDR3 amino acids: CASSPLAGERADTQYF. The CDR3, as DNA: TGTGCCAGCTCACCACTAGCGGGAGAGCGGGCAGATACGCAGTATTTT.